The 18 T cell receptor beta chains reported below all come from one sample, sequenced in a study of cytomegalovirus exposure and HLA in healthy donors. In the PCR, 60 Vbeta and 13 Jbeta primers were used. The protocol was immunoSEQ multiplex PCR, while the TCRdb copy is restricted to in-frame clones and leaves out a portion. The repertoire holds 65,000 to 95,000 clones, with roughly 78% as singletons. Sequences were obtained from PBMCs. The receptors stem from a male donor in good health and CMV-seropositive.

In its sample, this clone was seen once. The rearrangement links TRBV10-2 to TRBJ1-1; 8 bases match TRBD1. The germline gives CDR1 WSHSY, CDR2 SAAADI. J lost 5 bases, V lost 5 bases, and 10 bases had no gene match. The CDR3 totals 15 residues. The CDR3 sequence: CASSRFQGARTEAFF. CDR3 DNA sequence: TGCGCCAGCAGTCGCTTCCAGGGGGCGCGGACTGAAGCTTTCTTT.

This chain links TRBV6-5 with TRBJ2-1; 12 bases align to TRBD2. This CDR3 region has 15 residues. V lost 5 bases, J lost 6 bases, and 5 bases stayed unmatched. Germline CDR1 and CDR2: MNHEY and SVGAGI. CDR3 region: CASSTGLAGGNEQFF. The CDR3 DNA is TGTGCCAGCAGTACGGGACTAGCGGGCGGCAATGAGCAGTTCTTC.

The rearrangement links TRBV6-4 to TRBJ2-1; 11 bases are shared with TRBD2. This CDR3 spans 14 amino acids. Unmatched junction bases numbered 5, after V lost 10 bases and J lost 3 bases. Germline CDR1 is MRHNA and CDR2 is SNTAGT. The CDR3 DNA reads TGTGCCACCGCGACTAGCGGGGACTACAATGAGCAGTTCTTC. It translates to CATATSGDYNEQFF.

CDR3 bases: TGTGCCTGGAGTGCGCAGGGCGATGGCTACACCTTC. Protein product: CAWSAQGDGYTF. This rearrangement joins TRBV30 to TRBJ1-2, with a tentative D call TRBD1 (5 bases). V shed 1 base and J shed 6 bases, with 9 bases lying between them. The CDR3 runs to 12 residues. Germline CDR1 reads GTSNPN; CDR2 reads SVGIG (reference sequence).

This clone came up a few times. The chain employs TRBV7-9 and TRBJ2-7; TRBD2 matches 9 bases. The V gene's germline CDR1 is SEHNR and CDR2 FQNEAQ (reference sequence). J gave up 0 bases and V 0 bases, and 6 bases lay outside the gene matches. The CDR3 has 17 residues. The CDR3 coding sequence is TGTGCCAGCAGCTTAGCGACTAGCGGAGGGAGCTCCTACGAGCAGTACTTC. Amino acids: CASSLATSGGSSYEQYF.

The CDR3 DNA follows: TGTGCCAGCGGTTGGACAGGGGGAACCGGGGAGCTGTTTTTT. Protein: CASGWTGGTGELFF. This rearrangement joins TRBV7-8 to TRBJ2-2; 10 bases fit TRBD1. CDR3 length: 14 amino acids. The V gene's germline CDR1 is SGHVS and CDR2 FQNEAQ. The J segment lost 5 bases and the V segment lost 8 bases, leaving 5 bases of the junction unmatched.

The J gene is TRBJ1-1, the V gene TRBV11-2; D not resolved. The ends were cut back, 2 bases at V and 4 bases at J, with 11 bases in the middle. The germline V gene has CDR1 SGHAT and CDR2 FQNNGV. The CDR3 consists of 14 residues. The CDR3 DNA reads TGTGCCAGCAGCTTAAACTTGGTCGGCACTGAAGCTTTCTTT. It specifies CASSLNLVGTEAFF.

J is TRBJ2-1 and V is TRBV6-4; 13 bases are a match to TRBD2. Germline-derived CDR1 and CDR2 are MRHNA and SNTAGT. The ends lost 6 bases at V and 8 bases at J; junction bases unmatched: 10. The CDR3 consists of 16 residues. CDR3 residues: CASSRLAGGLRDEQFF. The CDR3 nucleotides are TGTGCCAGCAGCCGACTAGCGGGAGGCTTGAGGGATGAGCAGTTCTTC.

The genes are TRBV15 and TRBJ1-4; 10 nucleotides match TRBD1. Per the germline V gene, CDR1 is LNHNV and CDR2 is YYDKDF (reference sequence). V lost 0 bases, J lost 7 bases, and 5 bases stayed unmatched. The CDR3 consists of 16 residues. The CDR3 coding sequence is TGTGCCACCAGCAGAGACACCGGGACAGGGGTTGAAAAACTGTTTTTT. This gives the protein CATSRDTGTGVEKLFF. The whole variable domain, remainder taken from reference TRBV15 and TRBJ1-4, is DAMVIQNPRYQVTQFGKPVTLSCSQTLNHNVMYWYQQKSSQAPKLLFHYYDKDFNNEADTPDNFQSRRPNTSFCFLDIRSPGLGDTAMYLCATSRDTGTGVEKLFFGSGTQLSVL.

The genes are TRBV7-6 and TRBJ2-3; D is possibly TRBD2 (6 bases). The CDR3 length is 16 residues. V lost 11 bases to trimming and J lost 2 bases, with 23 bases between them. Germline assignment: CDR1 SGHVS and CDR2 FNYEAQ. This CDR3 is CAVLTPRGTDTDTQYF. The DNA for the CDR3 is TGTGCCGTCTTAACCCCCCGCGGGACTGACACAGATACGCAGTATTTT.

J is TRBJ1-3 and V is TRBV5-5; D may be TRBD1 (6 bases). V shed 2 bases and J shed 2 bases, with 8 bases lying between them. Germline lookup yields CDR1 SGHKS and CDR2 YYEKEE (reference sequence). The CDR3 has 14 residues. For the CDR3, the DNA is TGTGCCAGCAGCTTTCAGGGGCCTGGAAACACCATATATTTT. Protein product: CASSFQGPGNTIYF.

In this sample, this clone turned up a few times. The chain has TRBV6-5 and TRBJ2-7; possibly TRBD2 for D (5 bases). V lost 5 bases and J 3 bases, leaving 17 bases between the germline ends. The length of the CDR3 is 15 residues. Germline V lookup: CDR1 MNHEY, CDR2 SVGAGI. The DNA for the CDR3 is TGTGCCAGCAGTACCCCTCGACGGGGTAACTACGAGCAGTACTTC. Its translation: CASSTPRRGNYEQYF.

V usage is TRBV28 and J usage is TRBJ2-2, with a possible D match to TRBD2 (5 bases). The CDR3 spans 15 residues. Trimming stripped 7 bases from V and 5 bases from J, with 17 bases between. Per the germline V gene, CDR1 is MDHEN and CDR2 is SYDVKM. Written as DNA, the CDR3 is TGTGCCAGCACCCAATCGGGGATCCGGACCGGGGAGCTGTTTTTT. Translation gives CASTQSGIRTGELFF.

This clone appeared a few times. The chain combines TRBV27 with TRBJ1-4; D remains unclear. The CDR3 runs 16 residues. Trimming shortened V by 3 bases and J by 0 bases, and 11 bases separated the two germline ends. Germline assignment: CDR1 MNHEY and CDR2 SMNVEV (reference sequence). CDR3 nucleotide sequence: TGTGCCAGCAGTTTTGGGCTCGGAACAACTAATGAAAAACTGTTTTTT. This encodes CASSFGLGTTNEKLFF.

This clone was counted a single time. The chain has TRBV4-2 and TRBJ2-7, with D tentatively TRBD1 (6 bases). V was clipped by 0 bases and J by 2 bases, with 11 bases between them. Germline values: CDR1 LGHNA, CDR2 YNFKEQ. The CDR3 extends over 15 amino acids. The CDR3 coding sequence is TGTGCCAGCAGCCAAGATGTAGGGGGTCCCTACGAGCAGTACTTC. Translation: CASSQDVGGPYEQYF.

CDR3 region: CASSLQTGADTQYF. DNA for the CDR3: TGTGCCAGCAGTCTCCAGACAGGGGCAGATACGCAGTATTTT. The chain has TRBV27 and TRBJ2-3, with 8 bases lining up with TRBD1. J lost 4 bases, V lost 5 bases, and 5 bases had no gene match. This CDR3 is built from 14 residues. Germline V lookup: CDR1 MNHEY, CDR2 SMNVEV (reference sequence).

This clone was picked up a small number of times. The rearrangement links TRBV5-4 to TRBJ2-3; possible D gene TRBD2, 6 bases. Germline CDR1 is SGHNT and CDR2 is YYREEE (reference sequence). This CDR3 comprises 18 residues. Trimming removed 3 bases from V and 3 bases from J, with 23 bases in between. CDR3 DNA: TGTGCCAGCAGCTCTGGTCCATGGGCGGGAAGGGTAACAGATACGCAGTATTTT. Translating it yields CASSSGPWAGRVTDTQYF.

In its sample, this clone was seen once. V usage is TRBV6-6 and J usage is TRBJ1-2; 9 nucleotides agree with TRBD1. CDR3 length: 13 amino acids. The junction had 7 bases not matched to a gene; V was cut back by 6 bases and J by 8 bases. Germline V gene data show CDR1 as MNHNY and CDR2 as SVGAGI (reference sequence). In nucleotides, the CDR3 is TGTGCCAGCAGCACCGGGACAGGGTGGGGCTACACCTTC. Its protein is CASSTGTGWGYTF.